This T cell receptor beta chain comes out of a study of T cells in localized non-small cell lung cancer. Broader study findings: Adjacent lung was found to contain a median roughly 60 of the top 100 tumor clones. Uninvolved adjacent lung showed higher T cell clonality than tumor. Longer survival (overall) was linked to higher T cell density in blood.

The repertoire was sequenced with immunoSEQ multiplex PCR; TCRdb's copy has only in-frame clones and lacks some. The table lists about 40,000 clones, approximately 86% of them singletons, with 3.5% to 4% in the top ten. About this clone itself: Its antigen is not identified.

V was clipped by 4 bases and J by 4 bases; unmatched bases: 10. Germline CDR1 reads SGDLS; CDR2 reads YYNGEE. This CDR3 has 16 amino acids. The rearrangement joins TRBV9 to TRBJ2-1, with 8 bases lining up with TRBD2. Sequencing used peripheral blood, obtained before any cancer treatment. The TCR was taken from a man between 18 and 55 years old with stage I lung adenocarcinoma. The CDR3 reads CASSSAGGLVYNEQFF. CDR3 in DNA: TGTGCCAGCAGCTCGGCGGGGGGCCTAGTATACAATGAGCAGTTCTTC.